This T cell receptor (beta chain) comes out of a study of blood T cell repertoires in COVID-19. Study in general: Collection of acute and convalescent COVID-19 samples took place in the United States, Italy and Spain.

The CDR3 is 14 amino acids. Trimming took 9 bases from V and 1 from J; bases not matched to a gene: 7. Germline V gene lookup returns CDR1 MNHEY and CDR2 SVGAGI. Measured with immunoSEQ multiplex PCR; TCRdb has only the in-frame clones, and not every one. There are 200,000 to 250,000 clones in the sample; 86% occur only once, and roughly a tenth lies in the top ten. V usage is TRBV6-5 and J usage is TRBJ2-3, with 7 bases lining up with TRBD2. The sequenced sample consisted of peripheral blood. This receptor was identified in a woman in her fifties or sixties with COVID-19, enrolled during active disease. CDR3 nucleotides: TGTGCCAGTCAGCGGGACTTAGGCACAGATACGCAGTATTTT. Translation: CASQRDLGTDTQYF.